Below are 21 T cell receptor beta chains sequenced from a single sample in a study of cytomegalovirus exposure and HLA in healthy donors. Here immunoSEQ multiplex PCR was the method, and the copy in TCRdb shows in-frame clones only, minus some. This table has 110,000 or so clones, about 85% appearing once. The specimen sequenced was PBMCs. The source is a woman aged 18 to 35 in good health and CMV-seronegative.

This clone appeared once. The chain has TRBV27 and TRBJ1-1, with D possibly TRBD1 on 5 matching bases. Germline lookup yields CDR1 MNHEY and CDR2 SMNVEV (reference sequence). The CDR3 sequence is 13 residues long. With 0 bases removed from V and 5 bases from J, the gap between germline ends came to 7 bases. CDR3 residues: CASSLSGTTEAFF. The CDR3 DNA reads TGTGCCAGCAGTTTATCGGGGACTACTGAAGCTTTCTTT.

This clone showed up just once. CDR3 sequence: CASSNRRGARNTEAFF. In nucleotides, the CDR3 is TGTGCCAGCAGCAACCGGCGGGGGGCGAGGAACACTGAAGCTTTCTTT. J is TRBJ1-1 and V is TRBV6-6; perhaps TRBD1 as D (6 bases). The CDR3 spans 16 residues. Germline V lookup: CDR1 MNHNY, CDR2 SVGAGI (reference sequence). Trimming shortened V by 6 bases and J by 1 base, and 18 bases separated the two germline ends.

This clone has more than one count but fewer than ten. The V gene is TRBV6-1, the J gene TRBJ2-1; 7 bases line up with TRBD2. J lost 3 bases, V lost 2 bases, and 4 bases had no gene match. Germline V lookup: CDR1 MNHNS, CDR2 SASEGT. The CDR3 has 15 amino acids. This chain's CDR3 is CASSEYTSDYNEQFF. DNA for the CDR3: TGTGCCAGCAGTGAATACACTAGCGACTACAATGAGCAGTTCTTC.

This clone came up a few times. The V gene is TRBV6-6, the J gene TRBJ1-2; 7 bases fit TRBD1. CDR1 and CDR2 (germline): MNHNY, SVGAGI (reference sequence). V lost 8 bases to trimming and J lost 4 bases; unmatched junction nucleotides: 7. The CDR3 sequence is 13 residues long. CDR3: CASRRDSTYGYTF. The DNA for the CDR3 is TGTGCCAGCCGTAGGGACAGTACCTATGGCTACACCTTC.

The J gene is TRBJ2-1, the V gene TRBV28, with 7 bases that match TRBD2. This CDR3 is 18 amino acids long. Germline V gives CDR1 MDHEN, CDR2 SYDVKM. V was clipped by 4 bases and J by 4 bases; unmatched bases: 16. The DNA of the CDR3 is TGTGCCAGCAGTTCACCCCTCCTCGGTACTAGCGCATACAATGAGCAGTTCTTC. As protein: CASSSPLLGTSAYNEQFF.

In this sample, this clone turned up a few times. This chain connects TRBV10-1 to TRBJ1-3; D remains unclear. The CDR3 has 13 residues. The germline V and J ends were trimmed by 5 bases and 2 bases, with 7 bases remaining between them. Germline V gene sequence: CDR1 WNHNN, CDR2 SYGVQD (reference sequence). Here the CDR3 DNA reads TGCGCCAGCAGTAAAGAGCCTGGAAACACCATATATTTT. Its translation: CASSKEPGNTIYF.

The rearrangement joins TRBV27 to TRBJ1-6; perhaps TRBD1 as D (5 bases). From germline, CDR1 is MNHEY and CDR2 SMNVEV (reference sequence). With 6 bases removed from V and 6 bases from J, the gap between germline ends came to 15 bases. This CDR3 is built from 15 residues. Here the CDR3 reads CASSLQSRVNSPLHF. CDR3 sequence (DNA): TGTGCCAGCAGCCTCCAGAGCAGGGTTAATTCACCCCTCCACTTT.

The chain is built from TRBV5-8 and TRBJ1-1; possibly TRBD1 for D (6 bases). The CDR3 sequence is 19 residues long. The V end was cut by 0 bases, the J end by 3 bases, with 24 bases between. Germline V CDR1 and CDR2: SGHTS, YDEGEE. CDR3 DNA: TGTGCCAGCAGCTTGGTGCTGGGGGCAGGCTCGGCCGTAGACACTGAAGCTTTCTTT. Encoded protein: CASSLVLGAGSAVDTEAFF.

This rearrangement joins TRBV29-1 to TRBJ2-7; 10 bases map to TRBD1. Germline V gene sequence: CDR1 SQVTM, CDR2 ANQGSEA. This CDR3 comprises 14 residues. Trimming took 6 bases from V and 0 from J; bases not matched to a gene: 5. CDR3 DNA sequence: TGCAGCGTCTCGAGGACAGGGGGCTCCTACGAGCAGTACTTC. Its translation: CSVSRTGGSYEQYF.

The genes are TRBV6-1 and TRBJ2-5; D might be TRBD2 (6 bases). This CDR3 spans 13 amino acids. V dropped 4 bases and J dropped 4 bases, with 10 bases sitting between them. The V gene's germline CDR1 is MNHNS and CDR2 SASEGT. CDR3 coding DNA: TGTGCCAGCAGTGTGCTCGGGGGAGAGACCCAGTACTTC. This translates into CASSVLGGETQYF.

This clone was observed a few times. This sequence joins TRBV5-4 and TRBJ1-2; 9 bases map to TRBD1. The CDR3 is made up of 13 amino acids. V lost 4 bases, J lost 4 bases, and 2 bases stayed unmatched. Germline loops: CDR1 SGHNT, CDR2 YYREEE (reference sequence). The CDR3 protein is CASSRTGVYGYTF. DNA for the CDR3: TGTGCCAGCAGCCGGACAGGGGTCTATGGCTACACCTTC.

V gene TRBV5-1 combines with J gene TRBJ2-3; 8 nucleotides agree with TRBD1. This CDR3 region has 17 residues. J lost 1 base, V lost 7 bases, and 14 bases had no gene match. Per the germline V gene, CDR1 is SGHRS and CDR2 is YFSETQ. The DNA of the CDR3 is TGCGCCAGCGGACGCGGAGCAGGGGGCCGCGGCACAGATACGCAGTATTTT. Residues: CASGRGAGGRGTDTQYF.

The chain uses TRBV5-4 and TRBJ2-7; 9 nucleotides agree with TRBD1. Germline V lookup: CDR1 SGHNT, CDR2 YYREEE (reference sequence). J was trimmed by 4 bases and V by 3 bases; bases with no gene match: 8. CDR3 length: 15 amino acids. The CDR3 spells CASSSPGQGMYEQYF. Here the CDR3 DNA reads TGTGCCAGCAGCTCACCGGGACAGGGAATGTACGAGCAGTACTTC.

This chain connects TRBV7-2 to TRBJ1-5, with a weak D call TRBD1 (6 bases). Germline loops: CDR1 SGHTA, CDR2 FQGNSA. Trimming cost V 5 bases and J 3 bases, with 14 bases left between them. The CDR3 consists of 15 residues. CDR3 amino acids: CASSTGQKFNQPQHF. CDR3 sequence (DNA): TGTGCCAGCAGCACAGGACAGAAATTCAATCAGCCCCAGCATTTT.

The V gene is TRBV30, the J gene TRBJ1-5, with 8 bases matching TRBD1. The V gene end was trimmed by 4 bases and the J gene end by 0 bases; junction bases not matched to a gene: 8. The CDR3 consists of 16 residues. The germline gives CDR1 GTSNPN, CDR2 SVGIG (reference sequence). The CDR3 coding sequence is TGTGCCTGGACCCCAGGGGGCAGTTATAGCAATCAGCCCCAGCATTTT. It encodes CAWTPGGSYSNQPQHF.

The chain combines TRBV6-1 with TRBJ2-7; 8 bases line up with TRBD2. This CDR3 has 13 amino acids. CDR1 MNHNS and CDR2 SASEGT come from the germline V gene. After removal of 8 bases from V and 2 bases from J, the junction contained 5 bases not matched to a gene. The CDR3 DNA is TGTGCCAGCGATGCGGGAGGCACCTACGAGCAGTACTTC. It yields the protein CASDAGGTYEQYF.

The rearrangement joins TRBV27 to TRBJ2-3; D is possibly TRBD2 (6 bases). V gave up 11 bases and J gave up 4 bases, with 10 bases separating them. The CDR3 is made up of 11 amino acids. Germline V lookup: CDR1 MNHEY, CDR2 SMNVEV (reference sequence). This chain's CDR3 is CAAWGADTQYF. In DNA, the CDR3 is TGTGCCGCCTGGGGGGCAGATACGCAGTATTTT.

A few counts support this clone. DNA of the CDR3: TGTGCCAGCGCAACAGGGTCCTACGAGCAGTACTTC. Its translation: CASATGSYEQYF. This chain uses TRBV11-1 with TRBJ2-7; D possibly corresponds to TRBD1 (6 bases). Trimming removed 8 bases at V and 1 base at J, with 9 bases between. The CDR3 contains 12 residues. Per the germline V gene, CDR1 is SGHAT and CDR2 is FQDESV (reference sequence).

This clone was detected once. This chain uses TRBV29-1 with TRBJ2-2; D is undetermined. With 0 bases removed from V and 1 base from J, the gap between germline ends came to 6 bases. Germline V gives CDR1 SQVTM, CDR2 ANQGSEA. This CDR3 has 14 amino acids. The CDR3 DNA is TGCAGCGTTGAAGATCTATGGAACACCGGGGAGCTGTTTTTT. Translated, it gives CSVEDLWNTGELFF.

The chain has TRBV7-6 and TRBJ2-5; D remains ambiguous. The CDR3 has 14 residues. Trimming pared 1 base from V and 3 bases from J, leaving 9 bases between. The germline V gene has CDR1 SGHVS and CDR2 FNYEAQ. CDR3 DNA sequence: TGTGCCAGCAGCTTAGGCGGCCCCAAAGAGACCCAGTACTTC. Translating it yields CASSLGGPKETQYF.

The CDR3 here is CASISGGTTEAFF. The CDR3 region has the DNA TGTGCCAGCATCTCGGGGGGCACTACTGAAGCTTTCTTT. The rearrangement uses TRBV7-9 and TRBJ1-1; TRBD1 is a possible D gene (6 bases). CDR3 length: 13 residues. V was clipped by 7 bases and J by 5 bases, with 14 bases between them. In germline, CDR1 is SEHNR, CDR2 FQNEAQ (reference sequence).